This T cell receptor (beta chain) was obtained from a study of blood T cell repertoires in COVID-19. On the study more broadly: Acute and convalescent COVID-19 specimens originated in the United States, Italy and Spain.

In the authors' methods: For nucleated cells, counts were estimated from reference gene primer amplification. Clones were read by immunoSEQ multiplex PCR, and TCRdb kept only the in-frame ones, dropping some. The V and J calls and clone size come from that table; D and trimming were worked out from the DNA. The sample consists of about 50,000 clones, roughly four fifths of them appearing once. This clonotype was sampled from a man aged 60 to 75 with acute or convalescent COVID-19. Sequenced sample: peripheral blood.

The CDR3 is CASSQQGKRVYNEQFF. As DNA, the CDR3 is TGTGCCAGCAGCCAACAGGGGAAGAGGGTTTACAATGAGCAGTTCTTC. The gene calls are TRBV14 and TRBJ2-1; a weak D match, TRBD1 (6 bases). CDR3 length: 16 residues. V was pared by 2 bases and J by 4 bases, with 15 bases between. The germline gives CDR1 SGHDN, CDR2 FVKESK.